Listed here is a single TCR beta chain. There is no known antigen for this receptor. No per-base quality is available; no much larger clone lies one base away. The V and J ends are trimmed by 3 bases and 11 bases, leaving 2 bases between them. The germline V gene specifies MGHDK as CDR1 and SYGVNS as CDR2. The CDR3 sequence holds 10 residues, the cysteine and phenylalanine included. Here the CDR3 DNA is all that survives: 30 bases in frame from base 1. Collaborating institutions collected whole blood in K2EDTA tubes following their own protocols. For TCRbeta analysis, collaborators shipped samples in one of three forms: frozen whole blood, isolated PBMCs, or DNA extracted from either of those sample types. The data belong to a study of blood T cell repertoires in COVID-19 (TCRdb year 2020). In terms of the full investigation: The collaborator samples originated in the United States, Italy and Spain and spanned the acute and convalescent phases of COVID-19. A freely available public database, intended as a resource for researchers studying the immune response to SARS-CoV-2, is where the repertoires were released. The sample metadata nearly always contained a de-identified subject ID, COVID-19 status, age in years and sex. The dataset comprised deeply sampled blood TCRbeta repertoires from subjects exposed to, actively infected with, or recovered from COVID-19. The prospective study material was composed of cDNA or gDNA derived from T cells, B-cell-depleted T cells, or PBMCs. Where available, HLA class I and class II types were taken from metadata supplied by the sample provider and were not determined by assay-based typing. Samples came from the ongoing ImmuneRACE study (first 160 participants) plus 1,254 subjects from 6 global collaborators. Broad study findings and their caveats: The amount of clinical and demographic metadata varied by source and participant and was provided uncurated.

TCRbeta CDR3 regions were amplified from genomic DNA using the immunoSEQ Assay, a bias-controlled multiplex PCR. The paper's processing steps were these. Within the assay, amplification of reference gene primers was used to estimate how many nucleated cells each sample contained. To quantify the absolute abundance of each unique TCRbeta CDR3 rearrangement, sequence reads were collapsed and filtered. Productive Simpson clonality was computed per sample as the square root of Simpson's diversity index over productive rearrangements. The table was pulled from immuneACCESS by TCRdb, which kept in-frame rearrangements only. Such tables lose some clones; where checked, under half of the loss comes from unresolved V genes, and the rest has no known cause. The DNA was the basis for D and trimming; V, J and clone size are from that table. This sample holds tens of thousands of clones; about 82% were observed only once. Around 15% of the sample belongs to the ten largest clones.

Here the chain combines TRBV25-1 and TRBJ1-6, with the D gene call left open. The sequencing sample was made of peripheral blood. The sequence was collected from a human donor in a cohort sampled during active COVID-19. The CDR3 reads CASSDAPLHF. The nucleotide sequence is given as TGTGCCAGCAGTGACGCACCCCTCCACTTT. The full variable domain, completed from the reference TRBV25-1 and TRBJ1-6 proteins outside the CDR3, reads EADIYQTPRYLVIGTGKKITLECSQTMGHDKMYWYQQDPGMELHLIHYSYGVNSTEKGDLSSESTVSRIRTEHFPLTLESARPSHTSQYLCASSDAPLHFGNGTRLTVT.